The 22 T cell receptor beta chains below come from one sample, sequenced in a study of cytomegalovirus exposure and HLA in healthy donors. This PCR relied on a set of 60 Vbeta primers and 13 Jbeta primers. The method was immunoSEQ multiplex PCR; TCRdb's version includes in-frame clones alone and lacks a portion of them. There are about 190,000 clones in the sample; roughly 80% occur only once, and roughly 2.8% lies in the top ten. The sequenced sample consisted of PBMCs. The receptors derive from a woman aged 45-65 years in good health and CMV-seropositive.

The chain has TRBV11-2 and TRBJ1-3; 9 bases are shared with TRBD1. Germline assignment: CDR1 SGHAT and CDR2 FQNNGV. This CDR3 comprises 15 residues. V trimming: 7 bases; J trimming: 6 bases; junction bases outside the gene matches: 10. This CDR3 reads CASNDRDRAENTIYF. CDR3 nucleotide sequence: TGTGCCAGCAATGACCGGGACAGGGCAGAAAACACCATATATTTT.

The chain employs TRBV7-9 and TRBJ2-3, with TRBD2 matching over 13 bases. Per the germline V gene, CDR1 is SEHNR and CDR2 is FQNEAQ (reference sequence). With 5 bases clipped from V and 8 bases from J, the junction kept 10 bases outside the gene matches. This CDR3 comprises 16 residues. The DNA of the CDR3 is TGTGCCAGCAGCCCCCGACTAGCGGGGGGCCGGGGTACGCAGTATTTT. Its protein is CASSPRLAGGRGTQYF.

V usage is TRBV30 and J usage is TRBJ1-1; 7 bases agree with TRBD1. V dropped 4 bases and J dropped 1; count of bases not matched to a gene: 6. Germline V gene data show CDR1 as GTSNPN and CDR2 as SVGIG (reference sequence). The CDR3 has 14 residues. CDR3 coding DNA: TGTGCCTGGACCCGAGGGGGCACGAACACTGAAGCTTTCTTT. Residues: CAWTRGGTNTEAFF.

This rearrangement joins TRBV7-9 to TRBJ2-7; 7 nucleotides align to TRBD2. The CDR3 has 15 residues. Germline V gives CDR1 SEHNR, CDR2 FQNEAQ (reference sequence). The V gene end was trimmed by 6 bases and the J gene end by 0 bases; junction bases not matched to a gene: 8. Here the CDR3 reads CASRGWGGPSYEQYF. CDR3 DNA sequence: TGTGCCAGCAGGGGGTGGGGGGGACCCTCCTACGAGCAGTACTTC.

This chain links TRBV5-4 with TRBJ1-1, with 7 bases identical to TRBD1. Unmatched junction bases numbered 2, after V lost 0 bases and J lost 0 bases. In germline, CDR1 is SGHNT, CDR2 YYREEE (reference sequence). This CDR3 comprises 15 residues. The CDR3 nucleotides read TGTGCCAGCAGCTTGGCGACAGGGATGAACACTGAAGCTTTCTTT. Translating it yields CASSLATGMNTEAFF.

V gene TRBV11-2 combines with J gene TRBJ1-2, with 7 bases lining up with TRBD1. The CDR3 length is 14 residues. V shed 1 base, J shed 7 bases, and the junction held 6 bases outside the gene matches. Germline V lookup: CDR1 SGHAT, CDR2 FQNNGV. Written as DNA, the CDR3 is TGTGCCAGCAGCTTAGCAGAGGGGGCGATTGGCTACACCTTC. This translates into CASSLAEGAIGYTF.

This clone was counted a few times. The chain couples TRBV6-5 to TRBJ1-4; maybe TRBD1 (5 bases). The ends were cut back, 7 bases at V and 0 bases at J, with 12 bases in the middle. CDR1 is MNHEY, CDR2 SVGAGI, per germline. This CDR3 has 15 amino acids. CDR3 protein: CASTKRGSTNEKLFF. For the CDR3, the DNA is TGTGCCAGCACTAAAAGGGGATCAACTAATGAAAAACTGTTTTTT.

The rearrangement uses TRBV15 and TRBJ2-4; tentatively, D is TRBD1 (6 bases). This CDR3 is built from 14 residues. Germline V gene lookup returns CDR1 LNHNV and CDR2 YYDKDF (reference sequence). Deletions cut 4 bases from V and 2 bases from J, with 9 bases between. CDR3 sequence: CATSTGDTKNIQYF. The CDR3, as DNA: TGTGCCACCAGCACAGGGGACACCAAAAACATTCAGTACTTC.

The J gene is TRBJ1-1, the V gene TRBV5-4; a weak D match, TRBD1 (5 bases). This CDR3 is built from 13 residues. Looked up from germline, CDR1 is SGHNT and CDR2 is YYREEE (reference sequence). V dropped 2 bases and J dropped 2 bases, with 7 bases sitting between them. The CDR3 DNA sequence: TGTGCCAGCAGCTTCGACAGTAACACTGAAGCTTTCTTT. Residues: CASSFDSNTEAFF.

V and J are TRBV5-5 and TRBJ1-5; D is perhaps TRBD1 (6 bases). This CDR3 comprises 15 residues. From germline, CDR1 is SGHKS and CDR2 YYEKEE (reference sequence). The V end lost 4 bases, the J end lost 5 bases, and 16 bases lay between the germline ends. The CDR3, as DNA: TGTGCCAGCAGCGCCATTACAGGGAGAGATCAGCCCCAGCATTTT. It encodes CASSAITGRDQPQHF.

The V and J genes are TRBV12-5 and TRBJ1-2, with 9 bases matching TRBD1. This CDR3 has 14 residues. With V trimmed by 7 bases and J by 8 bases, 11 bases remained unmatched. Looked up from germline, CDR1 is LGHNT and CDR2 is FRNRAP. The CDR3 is CASANSDRGQGYTF. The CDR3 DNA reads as TGTGCTAGTGCCAACTCGGACAGGGGACAGGGCTACACCTTC. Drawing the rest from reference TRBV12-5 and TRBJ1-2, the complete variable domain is DARVTQTPRHKVTEMGQEVTMRCQPILGHNTVFWYRQTMMQGLELLAYFRNRAPLDDSGMPKDRFSAEMPDATLATLKIQPSEPRDSAVYFCASANSDRGQGYTFGSGTRLTVV.

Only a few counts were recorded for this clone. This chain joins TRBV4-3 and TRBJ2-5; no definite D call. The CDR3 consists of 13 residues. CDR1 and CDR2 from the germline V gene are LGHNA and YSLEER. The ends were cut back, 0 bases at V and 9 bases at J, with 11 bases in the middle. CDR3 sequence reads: CASSQETPRAQYF. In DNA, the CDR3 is TGCGCCAGCAGCCAAGAAACGCCCCGGGCCCAGTACTTC.

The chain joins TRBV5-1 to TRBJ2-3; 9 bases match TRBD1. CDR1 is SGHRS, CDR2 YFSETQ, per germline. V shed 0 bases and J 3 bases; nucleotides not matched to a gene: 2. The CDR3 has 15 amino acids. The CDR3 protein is CASSLAGTGTDTQYF. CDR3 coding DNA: TGCGCCAGCAGCTTGGCAGGGACAGGGACAGATACGCAGTATTTT.

CDR3 sequence: CASSPPGQAYEQYF. The CDR3 DNA follows: TGTGCCAGCAGCCCGCCGGGACAGGCCTACGAGCAGTACTTC. This chain links TRBV7-8 with TRBJ2-7, with 8 positions matching TRBD1. CDR1 is SGHVS and CDR2 is FQNEAQ in the germline V gene. The J segment lost 2 bases and the V segment lost 5 bases, leaving 5 bases of the junction unmatched. The CDR3 extends over 14 amino acids.

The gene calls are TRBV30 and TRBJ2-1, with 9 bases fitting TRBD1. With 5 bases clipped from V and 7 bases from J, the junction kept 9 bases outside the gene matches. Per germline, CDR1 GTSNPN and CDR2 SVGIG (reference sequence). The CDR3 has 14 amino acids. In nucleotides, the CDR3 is TGTGCCTGGGATCGGGGACAGGGATGGAATGAGCAGTTCTTC. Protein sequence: CAWDRGQGWNEQFF.

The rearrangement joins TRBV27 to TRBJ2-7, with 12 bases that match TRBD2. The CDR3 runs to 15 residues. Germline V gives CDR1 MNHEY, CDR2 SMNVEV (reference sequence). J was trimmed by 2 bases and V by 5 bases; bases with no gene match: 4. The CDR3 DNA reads TGTGCCAGCAGTCCCTCTAGCGGGGGGGCCTACGAGCAGTACTTC. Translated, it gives CASSPSSGGAYEQYF.

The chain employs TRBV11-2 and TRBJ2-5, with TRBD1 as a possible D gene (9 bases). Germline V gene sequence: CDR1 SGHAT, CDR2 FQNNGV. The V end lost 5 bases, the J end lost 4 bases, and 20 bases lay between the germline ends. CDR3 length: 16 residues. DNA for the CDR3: TGTGCCAGCAGCCCTACAGGGGGCCGGGGGGGAGAGACCCAGTACTTC. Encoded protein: CASSPTGGRGGETQYF. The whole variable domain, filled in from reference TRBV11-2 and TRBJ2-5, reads EAGVAQSPRYKIIEKRQSVAFWCNPISGHATLYWYQQILGQGPKLLIQFQNNGVVDDSQLPKDRFSAERLKGVDSTLKIQPAKLEDSAVYLCASSPTGGRGGETQYFGPGTRLLVL.

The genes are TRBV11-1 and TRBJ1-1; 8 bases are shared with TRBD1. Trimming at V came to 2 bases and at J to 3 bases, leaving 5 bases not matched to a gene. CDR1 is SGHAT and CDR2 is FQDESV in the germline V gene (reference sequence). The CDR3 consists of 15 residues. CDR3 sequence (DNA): TGTGCCAGCAGCTTAAGCACAGGGGGACACACTGAAGCTTTCTTT. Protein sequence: CASSLSTGGHTEAFF.

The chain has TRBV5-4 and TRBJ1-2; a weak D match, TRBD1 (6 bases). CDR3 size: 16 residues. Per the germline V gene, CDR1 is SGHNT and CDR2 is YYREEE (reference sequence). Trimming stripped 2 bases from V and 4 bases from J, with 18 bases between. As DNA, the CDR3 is TGTGCCAGCAGCTTATATTCCCGGGGGGCTGGCTATGGCTACACCTTC. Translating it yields CASSLYSRGAGYGYTF. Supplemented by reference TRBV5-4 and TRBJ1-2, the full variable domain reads ETGVTQSPTHLIKTRGQQVTLRCSSQSGHNTVSWYQQALGQGPQFIFQYYREEENGRGNFPPRFSGLQFPNYSSELNVNALELDDSALYLCASSLYSRGAGYGYTFGSGTRLTVV.

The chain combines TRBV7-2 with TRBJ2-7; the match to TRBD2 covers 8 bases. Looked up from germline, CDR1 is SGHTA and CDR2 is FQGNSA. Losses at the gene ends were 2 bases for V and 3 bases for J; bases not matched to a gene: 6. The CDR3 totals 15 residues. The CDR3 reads CASSLSTSGYYEQYF. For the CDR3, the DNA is TGTGCCAGCAGCTTAAGTACTAGCGGTTACTACGAGCAGTACTTC.

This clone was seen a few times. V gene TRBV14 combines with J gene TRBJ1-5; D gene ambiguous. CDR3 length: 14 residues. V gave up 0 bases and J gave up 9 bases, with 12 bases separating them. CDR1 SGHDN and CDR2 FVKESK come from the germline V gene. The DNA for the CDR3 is TGTGCCAGCAGCCAAGATGTCAGTTCCAGGCCCCAGCATTTT. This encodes CASSQDVSSRPQHF. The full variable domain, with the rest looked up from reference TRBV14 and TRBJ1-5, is EAGVTQFPSHSVIEKGQTVTLRCDPISGHDNLYWYRRVMGKEIKFLLHFVKESKQDESGMPNNRFLAERTGGTYSTLKVQPAELEDSGVYFCASSQDVSSRPQHFGDGTRLSIL.

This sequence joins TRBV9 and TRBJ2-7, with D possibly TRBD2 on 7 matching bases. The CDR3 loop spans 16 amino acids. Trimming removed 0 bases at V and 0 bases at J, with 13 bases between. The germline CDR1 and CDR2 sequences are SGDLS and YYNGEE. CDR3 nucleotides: TGTGCCAGCAGCGTAGGTGGGGGGGCCGCCTCCTACGAGCAGTACTTC. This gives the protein CASSVGGGAASYEQYF.